These T cell receptor beta chains were read from a single sample in a study of shared T cell receptors in the human thymus. The protocol was immunoSEQ multiplex PCR, while the TCRdb copy is restricted to in-frame clones and leaves out a portion. The data show about 660,000 clones, approximately 89% seen once. The same data also contributed to another study, on human thymus T cells.

Material for sequencing was thymocytes. Receptors originate from a boy in the first two years of life with a congenital heart defect. CDR3s include the opening cysteine and the closing phenylalanine or tryptophan. D genes are given only for firm matches. Clone size appears in some rows only: once, few, many, or a class for an expanded clone.

d_call	v_call	cdr3_length	j_call	clone_size	cdr3_nt	cdr3_aa
TRBD1	TRBV7-2	17	TRBJ1-5	-	TGTGCCAGCAGCTCCCGGACAGGGGGCCGTGACAATCAGCCCCAGCATTTT	CASSSRTGGRDNQPQHF
-	TRBV9	16	TRBJ1-3	-	TGTGCCAGCAGCCCCCGAGGACGGGGCTCTGGAAACACCATATATTTT	CASSPRGRGSGNTIYF
TRBD2	TRBV12-5	16	TRBJ2-2	-	TGTGCTAGTGGTTCGCCCGGACTAGCGGACACCGGGGAGCTGTTTTTT	CASGSPGLADTGELFF
-	TRBV5-6	17	TRBJ2-5	-	TGTGCCAGCACCTCTTGGGCTGGACAACGGTCTCAAGAGACCCAGTACTTC	CASTSWAGQRSQETQYF
TRBD1	TRBV5-1	16	TRBJ1-2	-	TGCGCCAGCAGCTTGGGTCCGGGACAGGGGGCGAAAGGCTACACCTTC	CASSLGPGQGAKGYTF
-	TRBV9	14	TRBJ2-7	-	TGTGCCAGCAGCGTAGAGGACACCTCCTACGAGCAGTACTTC	CASSVEDTSYEQYF
TRBD1	TRBV4-3	18	TRBJ1-6	-	TGCGCCAGCAGCCAAGGTATTGGGACAGGGGAAGATAATTCACCCCTCCACTTT	CASSQGIGTGEDNSPLHF
-	TRBV4-3	14	TRBJ2-7	-	TGCGCCAGCAGCCCCTCGGGGGACGCCTACGAGCAGTACTTC	CASSPSGDAYEQYF
-	TRBV5-1	18	TRBJ2-2	-	TGCGCCAGCACCTTACTCGGACAAGGTGTGGGTATTATCGGGGAGCTGTTTTTT	CASTLLGQGVGIIGELFF
TRBD1	TRBV6-5	13	TRBJ1-1	-	TGTGCCAGCAGTTGGACAGGGCGGTCTGAAGCTTTCTTT	CASSWTGRSEAFF
TRBD2	TRBV4-1	18	TRBJ2-7	-	TGCGCCAGCAGCCAAGGGCTCCCCGGACTAGCGGCCAGCTACGAGCAGTACTTC	CASSQGLPGLAASYEQYF
-	TRBV7-6	15	TRBJ1-1	once	TGTGCCAGCAGTTCCTCAGGGCCTCTGAACACTGAAGCTTTCTTT	CASSSSGPLNTEAFF
-	TRBV28	14	TRBJ2-7	few	TGTGCCAGCAGTTTCGGTGCAGGCTCCTACGAGCAGTACTTC	CASSFGAGSYEQYF
TRBD2	TRBV15	15	TRBJ2-5	-	TGTGCCACCAGCAGGGCGGGAGGGCCTGGAGAGACCCAGTACTTC	CATSRAGGPGETQYF
-	TRBV2	11	TRBJ1-1	-	TGTGCCAGCAAGGGCAGGGTTGAAGCTTTCTTT	CASKGRVEAFF
TRBD2	TRBV28	16	TRBJ2-3	-	TGTGCCAGCACTCCGGGGGGGACGTACCTCACAGATACGCAGTATTTT	CASTPGGTYLTDTQYF
TRBD1	TRBV14	14	TRBJ2-2	-	TGTGCCAGCAGCCAAGAGACAGGGCCCGGGGAGCTGTTTTTT	CASSQETGPGELFF